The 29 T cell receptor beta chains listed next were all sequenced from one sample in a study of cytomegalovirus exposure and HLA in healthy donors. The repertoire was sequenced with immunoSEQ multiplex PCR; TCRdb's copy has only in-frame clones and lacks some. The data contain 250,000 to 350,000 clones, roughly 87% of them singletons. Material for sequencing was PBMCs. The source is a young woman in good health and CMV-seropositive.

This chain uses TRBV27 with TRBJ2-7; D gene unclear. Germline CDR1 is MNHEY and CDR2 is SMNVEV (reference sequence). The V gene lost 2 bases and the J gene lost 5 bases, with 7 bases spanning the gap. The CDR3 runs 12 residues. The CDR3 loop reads CASSLGINEQYF. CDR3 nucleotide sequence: TGTGCCAGCAGTTTAGGTATTAACGAGCAGTACTTC.

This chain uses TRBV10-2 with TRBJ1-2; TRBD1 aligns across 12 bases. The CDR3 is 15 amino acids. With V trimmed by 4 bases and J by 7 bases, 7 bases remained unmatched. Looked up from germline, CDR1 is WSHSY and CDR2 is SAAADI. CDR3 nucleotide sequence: TGCGCCAGCAGTGGAGGGGGGACAGGGGGCTTTGGCTACACCTTC. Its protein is CASSGGGTGGFGYTF.

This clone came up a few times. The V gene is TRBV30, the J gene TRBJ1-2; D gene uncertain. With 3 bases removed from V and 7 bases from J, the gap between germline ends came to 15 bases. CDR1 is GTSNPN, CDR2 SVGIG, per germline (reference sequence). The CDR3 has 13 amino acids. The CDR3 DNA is TGTGCCTGGAGCCCGCAGTCCGGTCTTGGCTACACCTTC. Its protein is CAWSPQSGLGYTF.

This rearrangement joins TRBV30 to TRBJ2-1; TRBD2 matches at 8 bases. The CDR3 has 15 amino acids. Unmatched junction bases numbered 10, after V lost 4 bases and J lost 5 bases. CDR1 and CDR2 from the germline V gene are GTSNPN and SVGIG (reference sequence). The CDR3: CAWISGGLGHNEQFF. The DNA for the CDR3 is TGTGCCTGGATAAGCGGGGGACTAGGCCACAATGAGCAGTTCTTC. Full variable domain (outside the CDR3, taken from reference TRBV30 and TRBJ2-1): SQTIHQWPATLVQPVGSPLSLECTVEGTSNPNLYWYRQAAGRGLQLLFYSVGIGQISSEVPQNLSASRPQDRQFILSSKKLLLSDSGFYLCAWISGGLGHNEQFFGPGTRLTVL.

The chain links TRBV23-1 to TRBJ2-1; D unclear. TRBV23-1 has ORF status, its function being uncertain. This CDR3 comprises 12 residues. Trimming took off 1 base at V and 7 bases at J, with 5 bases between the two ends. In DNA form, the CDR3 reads TGCGCCAGCAGTCAATGTAGGAATGAGCAGTTCTTC. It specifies CASSQCRNEQFF.

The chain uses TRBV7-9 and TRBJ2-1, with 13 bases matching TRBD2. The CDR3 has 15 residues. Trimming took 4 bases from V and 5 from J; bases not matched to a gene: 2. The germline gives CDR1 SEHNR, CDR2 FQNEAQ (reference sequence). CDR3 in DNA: TGTGCCAGCAGCTACACTAGCGGGGGGGACAATGAGCAGTTCTTC. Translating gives CASSYTSGGDNEQFF.

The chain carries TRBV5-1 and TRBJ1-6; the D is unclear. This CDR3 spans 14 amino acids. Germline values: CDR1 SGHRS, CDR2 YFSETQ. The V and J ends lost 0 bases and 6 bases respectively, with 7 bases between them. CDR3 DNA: TGCGCCAGCAGCTTGGGCACAGCTAATTCACCCCTCCACTTT. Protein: CASSLGTANSPLHF.

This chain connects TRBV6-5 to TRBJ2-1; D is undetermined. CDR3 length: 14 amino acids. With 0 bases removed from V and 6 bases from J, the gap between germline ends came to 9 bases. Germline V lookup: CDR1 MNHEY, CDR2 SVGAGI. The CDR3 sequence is CASSYSGSFNEQFF. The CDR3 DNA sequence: TGTGCCAGCAGTTACTCAGGAAGCTTCAATGAGCAGTTCTTC.

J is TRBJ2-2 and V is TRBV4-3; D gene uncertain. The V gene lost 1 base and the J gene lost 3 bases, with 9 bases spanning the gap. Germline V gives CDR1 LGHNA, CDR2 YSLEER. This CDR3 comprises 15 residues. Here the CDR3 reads CASSQAQIHTGELFF. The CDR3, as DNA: TGCGCCAGCAGCCAAGCCCAAATTCACACCGGGGAGCTGTTTTTT.

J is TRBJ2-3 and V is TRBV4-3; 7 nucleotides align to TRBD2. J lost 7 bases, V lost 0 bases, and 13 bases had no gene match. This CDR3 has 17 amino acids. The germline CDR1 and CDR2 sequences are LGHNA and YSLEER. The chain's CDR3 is CASSQDQALAGRYTQYF. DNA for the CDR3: TGCGCCAGCAGCCAAGATCAGGCTTTAGCGGGCCGATATACGCAGTATTTT.

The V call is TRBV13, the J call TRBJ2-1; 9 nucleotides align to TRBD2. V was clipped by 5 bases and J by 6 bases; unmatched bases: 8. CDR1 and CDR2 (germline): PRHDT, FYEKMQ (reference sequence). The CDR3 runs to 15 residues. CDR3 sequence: CASSTGTSKFNEQFF. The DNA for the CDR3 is TGTGCCAGCAGCACCGGGACTAGCAAGTTCAATGAGCAGTTCTTC.

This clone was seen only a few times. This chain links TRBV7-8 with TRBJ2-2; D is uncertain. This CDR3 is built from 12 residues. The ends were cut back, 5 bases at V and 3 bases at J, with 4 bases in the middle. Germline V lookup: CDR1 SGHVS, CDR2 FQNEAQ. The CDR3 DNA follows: TGTGCCAGCAGCCCAGACACCGGGGAGCTGTTTTTT. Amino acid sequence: CASSPDTGELFF.

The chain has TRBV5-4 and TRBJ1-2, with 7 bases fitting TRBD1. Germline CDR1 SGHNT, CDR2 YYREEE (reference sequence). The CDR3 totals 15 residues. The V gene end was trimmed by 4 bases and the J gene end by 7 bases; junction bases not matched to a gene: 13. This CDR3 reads CASSTGQRLGVGYTF. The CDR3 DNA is TGTGCCAGCAGCACGGGACAGAGGTTGGGGGTTGGCTACACCTTC.

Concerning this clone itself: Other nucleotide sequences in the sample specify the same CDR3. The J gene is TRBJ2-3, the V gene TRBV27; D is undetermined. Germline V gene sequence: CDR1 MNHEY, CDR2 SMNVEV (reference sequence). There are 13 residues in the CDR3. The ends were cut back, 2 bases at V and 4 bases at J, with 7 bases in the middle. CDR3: CASSLSRADTQYF. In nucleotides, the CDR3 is TGTGCCAGCAGTTTAAGTCGGGCAGATACGCAGTATTTT.

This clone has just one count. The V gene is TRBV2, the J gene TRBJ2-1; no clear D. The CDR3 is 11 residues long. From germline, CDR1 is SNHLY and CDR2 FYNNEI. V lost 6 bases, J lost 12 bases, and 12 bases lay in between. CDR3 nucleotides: TGTGCCAGCAGGCCCAATGAGCGGCAGTTCTTC. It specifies CASRPNERQFF.

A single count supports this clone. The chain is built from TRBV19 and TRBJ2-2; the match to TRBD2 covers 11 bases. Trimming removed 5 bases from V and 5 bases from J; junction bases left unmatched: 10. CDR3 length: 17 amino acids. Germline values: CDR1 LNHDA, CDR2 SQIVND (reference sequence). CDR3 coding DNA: TGTGCCAGTAGTTTTGGGACTAGCGGACATTATACCGGGGAGCTGTTTTTT. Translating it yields CASSFGTSGHYTGELFF.

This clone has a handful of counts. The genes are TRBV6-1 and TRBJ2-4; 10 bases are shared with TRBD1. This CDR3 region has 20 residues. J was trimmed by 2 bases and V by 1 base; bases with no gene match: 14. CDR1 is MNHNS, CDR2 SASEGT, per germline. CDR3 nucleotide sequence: TGTGCCAGCAGTGAAGACCGAAGGGGGGGACAGGGGAGAACCAAAAACATTCAGTACTTC. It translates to CASSEDRRGGQGRTKNIQYF.

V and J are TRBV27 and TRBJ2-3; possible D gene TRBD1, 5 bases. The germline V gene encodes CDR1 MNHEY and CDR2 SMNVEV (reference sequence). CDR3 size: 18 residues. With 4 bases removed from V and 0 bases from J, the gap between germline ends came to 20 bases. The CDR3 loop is CASSSGRKGNGSTDTQYF. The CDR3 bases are TGTGCCAGCAGTTCTGGACGAAAGGGGAATGGGAGCACAGATACGCAGTATTTT.

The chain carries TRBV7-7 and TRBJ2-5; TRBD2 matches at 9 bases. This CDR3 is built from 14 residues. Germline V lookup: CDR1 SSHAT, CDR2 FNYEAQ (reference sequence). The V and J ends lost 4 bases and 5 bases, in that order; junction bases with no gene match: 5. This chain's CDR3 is CASSYSGRGETQYF. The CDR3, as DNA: TGTGCCAGCAGCTATAGCGGGAGAGGGGAGACCCAGTACTTC.

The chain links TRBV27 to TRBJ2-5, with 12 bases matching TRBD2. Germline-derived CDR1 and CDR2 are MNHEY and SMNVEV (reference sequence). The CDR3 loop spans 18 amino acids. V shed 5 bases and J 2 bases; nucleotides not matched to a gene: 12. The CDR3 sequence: CASSPGLAGRLFQETQYF. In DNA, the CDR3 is TGTGCCAGCAGTCCCGGACTAGCGGGGAGGCTCTTTCAAGAGACCCAGTACTTC.

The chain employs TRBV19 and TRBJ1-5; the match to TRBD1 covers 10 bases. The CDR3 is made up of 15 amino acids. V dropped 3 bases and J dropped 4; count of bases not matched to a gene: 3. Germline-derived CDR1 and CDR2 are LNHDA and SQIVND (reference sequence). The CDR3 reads CASSMGQGPNQPQHF. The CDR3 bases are TGTGCCAGTAGTATGGGACAGGGGCCTAATCAGCCCCAGCATTTT.

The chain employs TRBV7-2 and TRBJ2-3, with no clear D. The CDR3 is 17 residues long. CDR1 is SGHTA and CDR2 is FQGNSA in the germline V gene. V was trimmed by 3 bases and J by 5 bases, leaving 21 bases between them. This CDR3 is CASSFAPGPRKGDTQYF. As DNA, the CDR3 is TGTGCCAGCAGCTTTGCCCCCGGGCCTCGAAAGGGAGATACGCAGTATTTT.

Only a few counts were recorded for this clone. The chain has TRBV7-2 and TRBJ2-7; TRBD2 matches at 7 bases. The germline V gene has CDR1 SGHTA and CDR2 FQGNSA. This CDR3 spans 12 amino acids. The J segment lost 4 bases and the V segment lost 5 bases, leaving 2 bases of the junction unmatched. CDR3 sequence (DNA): TGTGCCAGCAGCGTTAGCGGGTACGAGCAGTACTTC. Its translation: CASSVSGYEQYF.

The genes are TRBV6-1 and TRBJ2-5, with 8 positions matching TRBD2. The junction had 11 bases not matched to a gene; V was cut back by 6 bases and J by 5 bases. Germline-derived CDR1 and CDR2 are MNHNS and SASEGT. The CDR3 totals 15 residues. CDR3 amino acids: CASRVLAETRETQYF. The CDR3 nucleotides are TGTGCCAGCAGGGTACTAGCGGAAACGAGGGAGACCCAGTACTTC.

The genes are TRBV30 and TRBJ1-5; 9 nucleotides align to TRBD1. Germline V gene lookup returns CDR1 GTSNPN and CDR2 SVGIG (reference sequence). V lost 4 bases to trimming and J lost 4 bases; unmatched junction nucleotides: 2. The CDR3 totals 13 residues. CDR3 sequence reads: CAWKGQGNQPQHF. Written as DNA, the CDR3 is TGTGCCTGGAAGGGACAGGGAAATCAGCCCCAGCATTTT. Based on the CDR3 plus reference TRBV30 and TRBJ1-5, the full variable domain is SQTIHQWPATLVQPVGSPLSLECTVEGTSNPNLYWYRQAAGRGLQLLFYSVGIGQISSEVPQNLSASRPQDRQFILSSKKLLLSDSGFYLCAWKGQGNQPQHFGDGTRLSIL.

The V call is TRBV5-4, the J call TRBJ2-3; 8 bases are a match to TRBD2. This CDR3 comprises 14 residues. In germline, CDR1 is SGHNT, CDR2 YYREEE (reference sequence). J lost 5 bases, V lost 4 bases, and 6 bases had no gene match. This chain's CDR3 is CASSPGLAVDTQYF. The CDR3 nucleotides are TGTGCCAGCAGCCCCGGACTAGCTGTAGATACGCAGTATTTT.

DNA of the CDR3: TGCAGCGTTGGAGGACAGGGAGGAAACACCATATATTTT. This codes for CSVGGQGGNTIYF. The chain uses TRBV29-1 and TRBJ1-3, with 8 nucleotides matching TRBD1. CDR1 is SQVTM, CDR2 ANQGSEA, per germline. Trimming at V came to 4 bases and at J to 4 bases, leaving 3 bases not matched to a gene. This CDR3 spans 13 amino acids.

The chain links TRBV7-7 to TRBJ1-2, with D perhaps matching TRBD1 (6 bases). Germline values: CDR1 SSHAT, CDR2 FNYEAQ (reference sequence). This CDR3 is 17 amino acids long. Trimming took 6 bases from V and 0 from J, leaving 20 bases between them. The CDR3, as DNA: TGTGCCAGCAGGCTAGGACGCGGGGGGGGCCCTAACTATGGCTACACCTTC. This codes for CASRLGRGGGPNYGYTF.

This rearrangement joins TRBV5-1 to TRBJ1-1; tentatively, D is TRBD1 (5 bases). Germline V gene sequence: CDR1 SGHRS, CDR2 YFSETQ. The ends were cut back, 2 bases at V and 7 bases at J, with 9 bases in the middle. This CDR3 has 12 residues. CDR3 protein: CASSFGGIEAFF. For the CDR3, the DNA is TGCGCCAGCAGCTTCGGGGGTATTGAAGCTTTCTTT.